These 30 T cell receptor beta chains share one sample of origin, sequenced in a study of stem cell transplantation in POMP-related autoinflammatory disease. Some clones are missing from TCRdb's copy, which holds only in-frame ones; the method was immunoSEQ multiplex PCR. The table records tens of thousands of clones, approximately 90% of them present only once. The material sequenced was CD4+ T cells from PBMCs, taken after stem cell transplantation. The source of these receptors is a human patient with POMP-related autoinflammation and immune dysregulation (PRAID). These T cells may partly come from the graft donor.

This chain links TRBV5-1 with TRBJ2-3, with no clear D. V was shortened by 4 bases and J by 4 bases, with 22 bases between the two germline ends. The germline V gene has CDR1 SGHRS and CDR2 YFSETQ. The length of the CDR3 is 17 residues. The CDR3 nucleotides read TGCGCCAGCAGCCCCCGACTTATAAAGGACGGGCCAGATACGCAGTATTTT. As protein: CASSPRLIKDGPDTQYF.

This clone was seen only once. DNA for the CDR3: TGTGCCAGTAGTATAAGGTACACCTTTGGAGATACGCAGTATTTT. Protein product: CASSIRYTFGDTQYF. The chain is built from TRBV19 and TRBJ2-3; D remains unclear. The germline V gene has CDR1 LNHDA and CDR2 SQIVND (reference sequence). V lost 2 bases and J 5 bases, leaving 14 bases between the germline ends. The CDR3 consists of 15 residues.

As regards this clone: The sample holds other DNA sequences that translate to the same CDR3. The gene calls are TRBV5-6 and TRBJ2-7, with D possibly TRBD2 on 5 matching bases. Trimming removed 2 bases at V and 3 bases at J, with 6 bases between. The CDR3 loop spans 12 amino acids. The germline V gene encodes CDR1 SGHDT and CDR2 YYEEEE. DNA of the CDR3: TGTGCCAGCAGCTTTGGAGGCTACGAGCAGTACTTC. This codes for CASSFGGYEQYF.

This clone was detected once. The CDR3 region has the DNA TGTGCCAGCGGATGCATCCCCGGAGGGGATTGCTCCGGGGAGCTGTTTTTT. Translation: CASGCIPGGDCSGELFF. The chain has TRBV28 and TRBJ2-2; D perhaps matches TRBD2 (6 bases). In germline, CDR1 is MDHEN, CDR2 SYDVKM. The length of the CDR3 is 17 residues. V was clipped by 8 bases and J by 6 bases, with 25 bases between them.

This chain connects TRBV27 to TRBJ2-1; D could derive from TRBD1 or TRBD2 (5 bases each). CDR1 and CDR2 (germline): MNHEY, SMNVEV (reference sequence). V lost 5 bases to trimming and J lost 7 bases, with 12 bases between them. CDR3 length equals 13 residues. CDR3 sequence reads: CASSPGTFNEQFF. CDR3 nucleotides: TGTGCCAGCAGTCCAGGGACCTTTAATGAGCAGTTCTTC.

The sample holds one count of this clone. The CDR3 DNA reads as TGTGCCAGCAGTAGCGTCCAGGGGGCCGGCCAGCCCCAGCATTTT. This codes for CASSSVQGAGQPQHF. The chain has TRBV27 and TRBJ1-5, with TRBD1 matching 8 bases. The CDR3 loop spans 15 amino acids. CDR1 MNHEY and CDR2 SMNVEV come from the germline V gene (reference sequence). V was pared by 5 bases and J by 7 bases, with 10 bases of the junction left unmatched.

This chain joins TRBV24-1 and TRBJ2-7; the D gene is possibly TRBD2 (7 bases). The CDR3 loop spans 16 amino acids. Trimming shortened V by 4 bases and J by 2 bases, and 17 bases separated the two germline ends. Per germline, CDR1 KGHDR and CDR2 SFDVKD. In nucleotides, the CDR3 is TGTGCCACCAGTGACCCATCGGGGGGACACCCCTACGAGCAGTACTTC. It encodes CATSDPSGGHPYEQYF.

The chain combines TRBV2 with TRBJ1-3, with TRBD1 identical over 7 bases. The CDR3 spans 14 residues. CDR1 is SNHLY and CDR2 is FYNNEI in the germline V gene. Trimming cost V 5 bases and J 8 bases; bases outside gene matches: 9. The CDR3 bases are TGTGCCAGCAGTTACGACAGGGAGGGAGACACCATATATTTT. Protein: CASSYDREGDTIYF. The full variable domain, with the rest looked up from reference TRBV2 and TRBJ1-3, is EPEVTQTPSHQVTQMGQEVILRCVPISNHLYFYWYRQILGQKVEFLVSFYNNEISEKSEIFDDQFSVERPDGSNFTLKIRSTKLEDSAMYFCASSYDREGDTIYFGEGSWLTVV.

The chain has TRBV15 and TRBJ1-2; the D is unclear. The germline V gene has CDR1 LNHNV and CDR2 YYDKDF (reference sequence). V was pared by 0 bases and J by 7 bases, with 9 bases between. The CDR3 extends over 13 amino acids. The CDR3 spells CATSRDRRGGYTF. The CDR3 region has the DNA TGTGCCACCAGCAGAGATAGGCGGGGTGGCTACACCTTC. Variable domain in full (rest from reference TRBV15 and TRBJ1-2): DAMVIQNPRYQVTQFGKPVTLSCSQTLNHNVMYWYQQKSSQAPKLLFHYYDKDFNNEADTPDNFQSRRPNTSFCFLDIRSPGLGDTAMYLCATSRDRRGGYTFGSGTRLTVV.

The chain links TRBV7-3 to TRBJ2-3, with D unresolved. The V gene's germline CDR1 is SGHTA and CDR2 FQGTGA. The length of the CDR3 is 13 residues. Trimming shortened V by 5 bases and J by 2 bases, and 8 bases separated the two germline ends. CDR3 in DNA: TGTGCCAGCAGCCCCTCCCCCACAGATACGCAGTATTTT. As protein: CASSPSPTDTQYF.

This clone was seen a single time. The V gene is TRBV5-1, the J gene TRBJ1-3; 9 bases align to TRBD1. V was pared by 4 bases and J by 1 base, with 9 bases of the junction left unmatched. The CDR3 has 17 amino acids. Germline-derived CDR1 and CDR2 are SGHRS and YFSETQ. CDR3 loop: CASSPTGTGRSGNTIYF. The CDR3 region has the DNA TGCGCCAGCAGCCCGACCGGGACAGGGCGGTCTGGAAACACCATATATTTT.

This chain joins TRBV19 and TRBJ1-5; weak D call: TRBD1 (6 bases). This CDR3 is built from 14 residues. V lost 5 bases to trimming and J lost 7 bases, with 15 bases between them. CDR1 and CDR2 (germline): LNHDA, SQIVND (reference sequence). The CDR3 loop reads CASSSRRGGQPQHF. For the CDR3, the DNA is TGTGCCAGTAGTTCCCGCAGGGGTGGACAGCCCCAGCATTTT.

The J gene is TRBJ2-5, the V gene TRBV5-4; the match to TRBD2 covers 14 bases. Germline CDR1 is SGHNT and CDR2 is YYREEE (reference sequence). The trim removed 0 bases at V and 5 bases at J, leaving 9 bases unmatched. The CDR3 runs to 18 residues. The CDR3 region has the DNA TGTGCCAGCAGCTTGGCCCCCGGGACTAGCGGGGGCTGGGAGACCCAGTACTTC. Translation: CASSLAPGTSGGWETQYF.

The chain combines TRBV11-2 with TRBJ1-2, with D possibly TRBD1 on 6 matching bases. V was clipped by 3 bases and J by 4 bases, with 12 bases between them. Per the germline V gene, CDR1 is SGHAT and CDR2 is FQNNGV. This CDR3 is 14 amino acids long. CDR3 loop: CASSFTGTRYGYTF. The CDR3 region has the DNA TGTGCCAGCAGCTTCACCGGGACACGCTATGGCTACACCTTC.

V gene TRBV6-5 combines with J gene TRBJ2-7; 9 bases match TRBD1. Germline V gene sequence: CDR1 MNHEY, CDR2 SVGAGI. V lost 7 bases and J lost 7; bases outside the gene matches: 8. CDR3 size: 13 residues. CDR3 sequence: CASTSGQGREQYF. The DNA for the CDR3 is TGTGCCAGCACCTCCGGACAGGGGAGGGAGCAGTACTTC.

The V gene is TRBV19, the J gene TRBJ1-5; 8 bases are a match to TRBD1. This CDR3 is 13 amino acids long. CDR1 is LNHDA, CDR2 SQIVND, per germline (reference sequence). V was pared by 3 bases and J by 8 bases, with 3 bases of the junction left unmatched. CDR3: CASSIDRGEPQHF. The CDR3 DNA reads as TGTGCCAGTAGTATCGACAGGGGAGAGCCCCAGCATTTT.

The V and J genes are TRBV3-1 (or the pseudogene TRBV3-2) and TRBJ1-5, with D possibly being TRBD1 (6 bases). The CDR3 extends over 14 amino acids. Germline V CDR1 and CDR2: LGHDT, YNNKEL (reference sequence). Trimming took off 1 base at V and 7 bases at J, with 11 bases between the two ends. The CDR3 bases are TGTGCCAGCAGCCAAGGTAGAGGGGGGCAGCCCCAGCATTTT. It is translated as CASSQGRGGQPQHF.

The chain employs TRBV7-7 and TRBJ2-2, with TRBD1 matching over 7 bases. V was clipped by 2 bases and J by 2 bases; unmatched bases: 5. Germline lookup yields CDR1 SSHAT and CDR2 FNYEAQ (reference sequence). CDR3 length: 16 amino acids. CDR3 region: CASSLQPGGNTGELFF. The CDR3 nucleotides read TGTGCCAGCAGCTTACAGCCAGGGGGTAACACCGGGGAGCTGTTTTTT.

The chain links TRBV5-1 to TRBJ2-5; 7 nucleotides line up with TRBD1. Trimming took 4 bases from V and 3 from J; bases not matched to a gene: 6. This CDR3 contains 14 residues. CDR1 SGHRS and CDR2 YFSETQ come from the germline V gene. The CDR3: CASSGNDREETQYF. The DNA of the CDR3 is TGCGCCAGCAGCGGCAATGACAGGGAAGAGACCCAGTACTTC.

V and J are TRBV27 and TRBJ2-2; D unclear. V lost 1 base and J 6 bases, leaving 6 bases between the germline ends. This CDR3 spans 13 amino acids. Germline V lookup: CDR1 MNHEY, CDR2 SMNVEV (reference sequence). CDR3 protein: CASSLYGAGELFF. The CDR3 DNA sequence: TGTGCCAGCAGTTTATATGGGGCCGGGGAGCTGTTTTTT.

The J gene is TRBJ1-1, the V gene TRBV12-3 or TRBV12-4; 7 bases are a match to TRBD1. This CDR3 has 13 amino acids. V lost 1 base, J lost 4 bases, and 0 bases stayed unmatched. CDR3 sequence (DNA): TGTGCCAGCAGTTTAGACAGGGGCACTGAAGCTTTCTTT. Translating gives CASSLDRGTEAFF.

The CDR3 loop reads CASSSDRDQPQHF. Here the CDR3 DNA reads TGTGCCAGCAGCTCTGACAGGGATCAGCCCCAGCATTTT. V and J are TRBV27 and TRBJ1-5; 7 bases fit TRBD1. V lost 6 bases and J lost 5; bases outside the gene matches: 4. CDR3 length: 13 residues. Germline V gene sequence: CDR1 MNHEY, CDR2 SMNVEV (reference sequence).

J is TRBJ2-1 and V is TRBV7-2; D perhaps matches TRBD1 (5 bases). Germline CDR1 is SGHTA and CDR2 is FQGNSA. The CDR3 contains 12 residues. V lost 2 bases and J lost 6, with 5 bases in between. The CDR3 nucleotides read TGTGCCAGCAGCTTAACAGGCAATGAGCAGTTCTTC. This sequence encodes CASSLTGNEQFF.

DNA for the CDR3: TGCGCCAGCAGCCAAGTCCTAGCGGGAGTTGTAGATACGCAGTATTTT. Protein: CASSQVLAGVVDTQYF. The V call is TRBV4-1, the J call TRBJ2-3; the match to TRBD2 covers 10 bases. The V segment lost 1 base and the J segment 5 bases; nucleotides outside the gene matches: 6. Per germline, CDR1 MGHRA and CDR2 YSYEKL. The CDR3 has 16 amino acids.

The J gene is TRBJ2-4, the V gene TRBV25-1, with TRBD2 matching 7 bases. V shed 10 bases, J shed 8 bases, and the junction held 11 bases outside the gene matches. The CDR3 extends over 13 amino acids. The V gene's germline CDR1 is MGHDK and CDR2 SYGVNS. CDR3 DNA: TGTGCCACCCGAGGAAGCGGGGTGGACATTCAGTACTTC. Translating it yields CATRGSGVDIQYF.

This sequence joins TRBV12-3 or TRBV12-4 and TRBJ2-7, with D tentatively TRBD1 or TRBD2 (5 bases each). V lost 1 base and J 8 bases, leaving 12 bases between the germline ends. This CDR3 contains 13 residues. The CDR3, as DNA: TGTGCCAGCAGTTTAGGCGTAGGGGAGAAGCAGTACTTC. Translating it yields CASSLGVGEKQYF.

Only a few counts were recorded for this clone. V usage is TRBV3-1 (or the pseudogene TRBV3-2) and J usage is TRBJ2-7; 9 bases match TRBD1. Trimming cost V 5 bases and J 3 bases; bases outside gene matches: 2. The germline V gene encodes CDR1 LGHDT and CDR2 YNNKEL (reference sequence). The CDR3 spans 13 residues. This chain's CDR3 is CASSLGQGYEQYF. DNA of the CDR3: TGTGCCAGCAGCTTGGGACAGGGCTACGAGCAGTACTTC.

This sequence joins TRBV3-1 (or the pseudogene TRBV3-2) and TRBJ2-5; no clear D. CDR3 length: 12 residues. CDR1 and CDR2 from the germline V gene are LGHDT and YNNKEL (reference sequence). Trimming left V 1 base short and J 5 bases short, with 5 bases between. The CDR3 region has the DNA TGTGCCAGCAGCCAAGTTGATGAGACCCAGTACTTC. It yields the protein CASSQVDETQYF.

The chain couples TRBV29-1 to TRBJ2-7; D gene uncertain. Between the trimmed V and J ends, which lost 5 bases and 3 bases, there was a span of 11 bases. This CDR3 contains 12 residues. Germline CDR1 and CDR2: SQVTM and ANQGSEA. CDR3 region: CSVLKLYYEQYV. CDR3 sequence (DNA): TGCAGCGTTTTAAAATTGTACTACGAGCAGTACGTC.

CDR3 sequence (DNA): TGTGCCAGCGAGGCGGGGGGTATCTACAATGAGCAGTTCTTC. Translating it yields CASEAGGIYNEQFF. V gene TRBV28 combines with J gene TRBJ2-1, with TRBD2 identical over 8 bases. Germline V lookup: CDR1 MDHEN, CDR2 SYDVKM. CDR3 length equals 14 residues. The junction had 6 bases not matched to a gene; V was cut back by 8 bases and J by 3 bases.